This T cell receptor (beta chain) is from a study of blood T cell repertoires in COVID-19. Study overall: Sites in the United States, Italy and Spain provided acute and convalescent COVID-19 samples. T cells, B-cell-depleted T cells, or PBMCs supplied cDNA or gDNA.

The repertoire was sequenced with immunoSEQ multiplex PCR; TCRdb's copy has only in-frame clones and lacks some. The data show hundreds of thousands of clones, roughly 85% seen once. V shed 9 bases and J 2 bases; nucleotides not matched to a gene: 7. Germline assignment: CDR1 WSHSY and CDR2 SAAADI. The CDR3 has 14 residues. V gene TRBV10-2 combines with J gene TRBJ2-3; TRBD2 matches at 8 bases. The sequencing sample was made of PBMCs or T cells enriched from blood (not recorded which). The receptor was isolated from a woman aged 45-60 years who had been exposed to COVID-19. This chain's CDR3 is CASWSGGPTDTQYF. The CDR3 DNA sequence: TGCGCCAGTTGGTCGGGGGGGCCCACAGATACGCAGTATTTT.